The 31 T cell receptor beta chains reported below all come from one sample, sequenced in a study of blood T cell repertoires in COVID-19. Using immunoSEQ multiplex PCR, the repertoire was profiled, and TCRdb retains in-frame clones only, with some absent. The table shows around 170,000 clones, with over 70% occurring only once. Sequenced sample: PBMCs or T cells enriched from blood (not recorded which). Receptors were obtained from a man aged 60 to 69 who had been exposed to COVID-19.

This clone was counted once. The chain links TRBV19 to TRBJ1-2; D might be TRBD1 (6 bases). The CDR3 covers 15 residues. Trimming shortened V by 1 base and J by 0 bases, and 9 bases separated the two germline ends. The germline gives CDR1 LNHDA, CDR2 SQIVND (reference sequence). As DNA, the CDR3 is TGTGCCAGTAGTATAGGGGGGGGCACTAACTATGGCTACACCTTC. This translates into CASSIGGGTNYGYTF.

Comments on this clone: This same CDR3 is encoded by further DNA sequences in the sample. As DNA, the CDR3 is TGTGCCAGCAGTTTCCAGGGCAATCAGCCCCAGCATTTT. It translates to CASSFQGNQPQHF. The chain combines TRBV27 with TRBJ1-5; D uncertain. CDR1 and CDR2 (germline): MNHEY, SMNVEV (reference sequence). The CDR3 covers 13 residues. V was pared by 3 bases and J by 2 bases, with 5 bases between.

The chain combines TRBV7-3 with TRBJ2-1; 9 nucleotides line up with TRBD2. Trimming removed 2 bases from V and 4 bases from J; junction bases left unmatched: 3. This CDR3 contains 15 residues. CDR1 is SGHTA, CDR2 FQGTGA, per germline. CDR3 nucleotide sequence: TGTGCCAGCAGCTTATCGGCGGGAGGGTACAATGAGCAGTTCTTC. This codes for CASSLSAGGYNEQFF.

The rearrangement joins TRBV15 to TRBJ2-7; D may be TRBD1 (6 bases). Trimming took 0 bases from V and 2 from J, leaving 11 bases between them. This CDR3 has 15 residues. Germline V lookup: CDR1 LNHNV, CDR2 YYDKDF (reference sequence). The CDR3 DNA reads TGTGCCACCAGCAGAGAAAGGGACAACCCCTACGAGCAGTACTTC. It translates to CATSRERDNPYEQYF.

The rearrangement joins TRBV9 to TRBJ1-2, with TRBD1 matching 8 bases. V trimming: 1 base; J trimming: 4 bases; junction bases outside the gene matches: 3. This CDR3 is built from 14 residues. CDR1 and CDR2 (germline): SGDLS, YYNGEE. In DNA form, the CDR3 reads TGTGCCAGCAGCGTATCACAGGGGGGCTATGGCTACACCTTC. This sequence encodes CASSVSQGGYGYTF.

The sample holds a few counts of this clone. The chain joins TRBV5-4 to TRBJ2-7, with 12 bases fitting TRBD2. The V and J ends lost 2 bases and 6 bases, in that order; junction bases with no gene match: 6. The V gene's germline CDR1 is SGHNT and CDR2 YYREEE (reference sequence). This CDR3 has 15 residues. This chain's CDR3 is CASSFVGLAGLEQYF. DNA of the CDR3: TGTGCCAGCAGCTTCGTAGGACTAGCGGGACTCGAGCAGTACTTC.

V and J are TRBV4-1 and TRBJ1-3, with no clear D. The CDR3 loop spans 17 amino acids. Germline-derived CDR1 and CDR2 are MGHRA and YSYEKL. Deletions cut 1 base from V and 4 bases from J, with 17 bases between. CDR3 nucleotides: TGCGCCAGCAGCCAAGTGGAGGGCAGACGAAGAGGAAACACCATATATTTT. Its translation: CASSQVEGRRRGNTIYF.

This clone was seen a handful of times. The chain couples TRBV19 to TRBJ2-2, with TRBD1 identical over 8 bases. The CDR3 has 15 amino acids. In germline, CDR1 is LNHDA, CDR2 SQIVND (reference sequence). The junction had 4 bases not matched to a gene; V was cut back by 6 bases and J by 1 base. The CDR3 loop is CASRSGQVNTGELFF. The CDR3 coding sequence is TGTGCCAGTAGATCGGGACAGGTGAACACCGGGGAGCTGTTTTTT.

The chain recombines TRBV30 with TRBJ1-1; unclear D gene. The CDR3 sequence is 13 residues long. Germline V lookup: CDR1 GTSNPN, CDR2 SVGIG (reference sequence). The V end was cut by 3 bases, the J end by 1 base, with 9 bases between. As DNA, the CDR3 is TGTGCCTGGAGAGAGGGAAGGAACACTGAAGCTTTCTTT. The encoded protein is CAWREGRNTEAFF.

This clone was seen a single time. The chain couples TRBV6-6 to TRBJ2-7; the match to TRBD1 covers 8 bases. This CDR3 has 16 residues. Trimming removed 4 bases from V and 1 base from J; junction bases left unmatched: 9. From germline, CDR1 is MNHNY and CDR2 SVGAGI (reference sequence). This chain's CDR3 is CASSLGDRGRSYEQYF. The CDR3 DNA follows: TGTGCCAGCAGTTTGGGAGACAGGGGACGGTCCTACGAGCAGTACTTC.

V gene TRBV6-5 combines with J gene TRBJ1-5; TRBD1 aligns across 8 bases. CDR3 length equals 15 residues. The germline V gene encodes CDR1 MNHEY and CDR2 SVGAGI. With V trimmed by 10 bases and J by 4 bases, 12 bases remained unmatched. Written as DNA, the CDR3 is TGTGCCACCTTACGCGGACAGGGTTTTAATCAGCCCCAGCATTTT. Protein product: CATLRGQGFNQPQHF.

The CDR3 loop reads CASSSGQTNYGYTF. DNA for the CDR3: TGTGCCAGCAGCTCGGGACAGACTAACTATGGCTACACCTTC. The chain links TRBV5-4 to TRBJ1-2; TRBD1 aligns across 7 bases. This CDR3 has 14 amino acids. Per the germline V gene, CDR1 is SGHNT and CDR2 is YYREEE (reference sequence). Losses at the gene ends were 3 bases for V and 0 bases for J; bases not matched to a gene: 2.

This clone was found once. The V call is TRBV7-3, the J call TRBJ2-1; TRBD2 matches 9 bases. The CDR3 runs 14 residues. Looked up from germline, CDR1 is SGHTA and CDR2 is FQGTGA. The V segment lost 1 base and the J segment 9 bases; nucleotides outside the gene matches: 4. This CDR3 is CASSLMRTSAEQFF. The CDR3 DNA is TGTGCCAGCAGCTTAATGCGGACTAGCGCTGAGCAGTTCTTC. The whole variable domain, filled in from reference TRBV7-3 and TRBJ2-1, reads GAGVSQTPSNKVTEKGKYVELRCDPISGHTALYWYRQSLGQGPEFLIYFQGTGAADDSGLPNDRFFAVRPEGSVSTLKIQRTERGDSAVYLCASSLMRTSAEQFFGPGTRLTVL.

The chain couples TRBV11-2 to TRBJ2-7; 7 nucleotides line up with TRBD1. Germline loops: CDR1 SGHAT, CDR2 FQNNGV. The ends lost 8 bases at V and 3 bases at J; junction bases unmatched: 10. This CDR3 has 14 amino acids. CDR3 region: CASGRRQGNYEQYF. CDR3 in DNA: TGTGCCAGCGGACGCAGACAGGGAAACTACGAGCAGTACTTC. The whole variable domain, remainder taken from reference TRBV11-2 and TRBJ2-7, is EAGVAQSPRYKIIEKRQSVAFWCNPISGHATLYWYQQILGQGPKLLIQFQNNGVVDDSQLPKDRFSAERLKGVDSTLKIQPAKLEDSAVYLCASGRRQGNYEQYFGPGTRLTVT.

CDR3 in amino acids: CASSSSEETQYF. The CDR3 bases are TGTGCCAGCAGTTCAAGCGAAGAGACCCAGTACTTC. The V call is TRBV6-6, the J call TRBJ2-5; D is unresolved. The CDR3 totals 12 residues. With 4 bases removed from V and 3 bases from J, the gap between germline ends came to 6 bases. Germline loops: CDR1 MNHNY, CDR2 SVGAGI (reference sequence).

This chain joins TRBV29-1 and TRBJ2-7, with D perhaps TRBD1 (5 bases). This CDR3 is built from 12 residues. V lost 2 bases, J lost 7 bases, and 12 bases lay in between. Germline V gene lookup returns CDR1 SQVTM and CDR2 ANQGSEA. This CDR3 reads CSVERQGLEQYF. As DNA, the CDR3 is TGCAGCGTTGAAAGGCAGGGCCTTGAGCAGTACTTC.

Comments on this clone: At one end, the junction sequence differs from germline, possibly due to a read error. The rearrangement uses TRBV19 and TRBJ1-5, with 8 bases fitting TRBD1. The CDR3 is made up of 17 amino acids. Germline-derived CDR1 and CDR2 are LNHDA and SQIVND (reference sequence). CDR3 nucleotide sequence: TGTGCCAGTAGTACCCTACCCGGGACAGGAAGCAGTCAGCCCCAGCATTTT. It translates to CASSTLPGTGSSQPQHF.

This chain links TRBV29-1 with TRBJ2-3; possibly TRBD1 for D (6 bases). Deletions cut 6 bases from V and 5 bases from J, with 12 bases between. Germline V gives CDR1 SQVTM, CDR2 ANQGSEA. The CDR3 sequence is 12 residues long. The CDR3 coding sequence is TGCAGCGTCCTATCACAGGGAGATACGCAGTATTTT. Its translation is CSVLSQGDTQYF.

With respect to this clone: Other DNA variants within this sample encode the same CDR3. V and J are TRBV19 and TRBJ1-4, with 7 bases aligning to TRBD1. V trimming: 3 bases; J trimming: 8 bases; junction bases outside the gene matches: 3. There are 13 residues in the CDR3. Germline assignment: CDR1 LNHDA and CDR2 SQIVND (reference sequence). The chain's CDR3 is CASSIQGGEKLFF. In nucleotides, the CDR3 is TGTGCCAGTAGTATTCAGGGGGGCGAAAAACTGTTTTTT.

CDR3 residues: CASTRDRSTGELFF. Written as DNA, the CDR3 is TGCGCCAGCACGCGGGACAGGTCAACCGGGGAGCTGTTTTTT. J is TRBJ2-2 and V is TRBV5-1; 8 nucleotides align to TRBD1. J lost 5 bases, V lost 6 bases, and 6 bases had no gene match. The CDR3 is 14 amino acids. Looked up from germline, CDR1 is SGHRS and CDR2 is YFSETQ.

The chain links TRBV11-2 to TRBJ2-2; 13 bases map to TRBD2. The V gene's germline CDR1 is SGHAT and CDR2 FQNNGV. CDR3 length equals 16 residues. With V trimmed by 5 bases and J by 6 bases, 6 bases remained unmatched. The CDR3 DNA is TGTGCCAGCAGCGTACTAGCGGGAGGGCCGGCCGGGGAGCTGTTTTTT. Translated: CASSVLAGGPAGELFF.

CDR3 nucleotide sequence: TGTGCCAGTAGTGGACAGGGAGGGGAGCAGTACTTC. It codes for CASSGQGGEQYF. The chain uses TRBV19 and TRBJ2-7; tentative D call: TRBD1 (8 bases). V was clipped by 5 bases and J by 7 bases, with 12 bases between them. Germline V CDR1 and CDR2: LNHDA, SQIVND (reference sequence). The CDR3 consists of 12 residues.

The rearrangement joins TRBV19 to TRBJ1-1, with D maybe TRBD1 (6 bases). The CDR3 length is 14 residues. V lost 3 bases, J lost 13 bases, and 21 bases lay in between. Germline lookup yields CDR1 LNHDA and CDR2 SQIVND (reference sequence). The CDR3 loop reads CASSMGALGPDSFF. The CDR3 bases are TGTGCCAGTAGTATGGGGGCCCTCGGGCCTGATAGTTTCTTT. The complete variable domain, with remaining parts taken from reference TRBV19 and TRBJ1-1, reads DGGITQSPKYLFRKEGQNVTLSCEQNLNHDAMYWYRQDPGQGLRLIYYSQIVNDFQKGDIAEGYSVSREKKESFPLTVTSAQKNPTAFYLCASSMGALGPDSFFGQGTRLTVV.

This clone came up a few times. The chain uses TRBV7-9 and TRBJ2-2, with 7 bases identical to TRBD2. V was clipped by 6 bases and J by 8 bases; unmatched bases: 12. Germline CDR1 is SEHNR and CDR2 is FQNEAQ (reference sequence). This CDR3 is built from 15 residues. CDR3 region: CASRRAGVSEGELFF. CDR3 sequence (DNA): TGTGCCAGCAGGCGGGCGGGAGTCTCTGAGGGGGAGCTGTTTTTT.

The V call is TRBV2, the J call TRBJ2-3; TRBD1 is a possible D gene (6 bases). V lost 5 bases to trimming and J lost 0 bases, with 15 bases between them. Per germline, CDR1 SNHLY and CDR2 FYNNEI. CDR3 size: 16 residues. The CDR3 reads CASSSEGTLSTDTQYF. The CDR3 DNA is TGTGCCAGCAGTTCTGAGGGGACACTTAGCACAGATACGCAGTATTTT.

The chain is built from TRBV11-1 and TRBJ1-5; tentatively, D is TRBD1 (5 bases). With 5 bases removed from V and 5 bases from J, the gap between germline ends came to 13 bases. Germline V gene sequence: CDR1 SGHAT, CDR2 FQDESV (reference sequence). The CDR3 loop spans 14 amino acids. The CDR3 DNA is TGTGCCAGCAGCGCACCAGGGCCTTATCAGCCCCAGCATTTT. This encodes CASSAPGPYQPQHF.

Judged by abundance, this clone is medium-sized (0.01 to 0.1%). This chain links TRBV5-4 with TRBJ1-2; 7 nucleotides align to TRBD1. Germline V gene lookup returns CDR1 SGHNT and CDR2 YYREEE (reference sequence). V lost 4 bases to trimming and J lost 4 bases; unmatched junction nucleotides: 10. The CDR3 length is 15 residues. The CDR3: CASSQLRQGSYGYTF. CDR3 DNA: TGTGCCAGCAGCCAGCTGAGACAGGGAAGCTATGGCTACACCTTC. Full variable domain (missing parts from reference TRBV5-4 and TRBJ1-2): ETGVTQSPTHLIKTRGQQVTLRCSSQSGHNTVSWYQQALGQGPQFIFQYYREEENGRGNFPPRFSGLQFPNYSSELNVNALELDDSALYLCASSQLRQGSYGYTFGSGTRLTVV.

The chain is built from TRBV5-4 and TRBJ2-2; D is perhaps TRBD2 (5 bases). V was clipped by 4 bases and J by 6 bases, with 13 bases between them. The CDR3 runs to 14 residues. Per germline, CDR1 SGHNT and CDR2 YYREEE (reference sequence). CDR3 nucleotide sequence: TGTGCCAGCAGCCCAGACTATAAGCCCGGGGAGCTGTTTTTT. Amino acid sequence: CASSPDYKPGELFF.

The chain has TRBV2 and TRBJ2-5, with 8 bases matching TRBD2. The germline V gene encodes CDR1 SNHLY and CDR2 FYNNEI. J gave up 1 base and V 6 bases, and 10 bases lay outside the gene matches. CDR3 length equals 16 residues. The CDR3 DNA follows: TGTGCCAGCAGGCTAGCGGGCCAGCCCATCCAAGAGACCCAGTACTTC. It specifies CASRLAGQPIQETQYF.

V usage is TRBV27 and J usage is TRBJ1-4; D might be TRBD1 (6 bases). This CDR3 has 13 amino acids. V lost 7 bases, J lost 8 bases, and 14 bases lay in between. CDR1 and CDR2 (germline): MNHEY, SMNVEV (reference sequence). The chain's CDR3 is CASTGGAGEKLFF. CDR3 bases: TGTGCCAGCACTGGGGGGGCCGGGGAAAAACTGTTTTTT.

J is TRBJ1-2 and V is TRBV24-1, with D unclear. Per germline, CDR1 KGHDR and CDR2 SFDVKD. The CDR3 runs 14 residues. Trimming took 5 bases from V and 0 from J, leaving 9 bases between them. CDR3 sequence: CATSGLDANYGYTF. In DNA form, the CDR3 reads TGTGCCACCAGTGGGCTAGACGCTAACTATGGCTACACCTTC.